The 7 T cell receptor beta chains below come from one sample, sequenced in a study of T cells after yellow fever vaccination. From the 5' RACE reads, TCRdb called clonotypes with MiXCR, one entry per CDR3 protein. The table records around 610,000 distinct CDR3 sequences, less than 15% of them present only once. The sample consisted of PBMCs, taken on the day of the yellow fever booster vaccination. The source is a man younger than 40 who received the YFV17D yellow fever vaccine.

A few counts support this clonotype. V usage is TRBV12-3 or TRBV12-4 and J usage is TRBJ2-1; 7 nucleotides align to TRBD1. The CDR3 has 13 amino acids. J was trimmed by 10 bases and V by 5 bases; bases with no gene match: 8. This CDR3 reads CASSTGTAPEQFF. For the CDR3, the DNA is TGTGCCAGCAGTACTGGGACAGCACCCGAGCAGTTCTTC.

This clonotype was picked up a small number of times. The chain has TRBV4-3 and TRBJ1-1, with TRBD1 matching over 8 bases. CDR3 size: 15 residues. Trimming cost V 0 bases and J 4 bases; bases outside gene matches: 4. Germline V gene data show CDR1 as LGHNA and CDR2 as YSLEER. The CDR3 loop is CASSQDNRGGTEAFF. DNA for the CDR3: TGCGCCAGCAGCCAAGATAACAGGGGGGGCACTGAAGCTTTCTTT.

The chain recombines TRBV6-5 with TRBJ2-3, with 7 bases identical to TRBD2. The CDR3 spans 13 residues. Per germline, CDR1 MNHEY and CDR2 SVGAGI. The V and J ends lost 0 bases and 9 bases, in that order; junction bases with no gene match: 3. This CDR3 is CASSYSMRGTQYF. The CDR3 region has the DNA TGTGCCAGCAGTTACTCGATGCGGGGGACGCAGTATTTT.

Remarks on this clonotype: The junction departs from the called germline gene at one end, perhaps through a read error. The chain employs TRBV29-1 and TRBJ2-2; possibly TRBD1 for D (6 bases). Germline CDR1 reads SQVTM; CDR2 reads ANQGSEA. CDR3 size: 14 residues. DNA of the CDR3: TGCAGCGTTGTGTCAGGACAGAACGCCGGGGAGCTGTTTTTT. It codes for CSVVSGQNAGELFF.

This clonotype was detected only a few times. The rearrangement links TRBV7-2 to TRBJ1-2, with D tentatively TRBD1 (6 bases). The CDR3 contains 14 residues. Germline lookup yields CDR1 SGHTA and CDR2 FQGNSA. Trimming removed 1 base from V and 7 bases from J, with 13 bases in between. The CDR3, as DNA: TGTGCCAGCAGCTTAGAGTACAGGGCCGGTGGCTACACCTTC. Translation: CASSLEYRAGGYTF. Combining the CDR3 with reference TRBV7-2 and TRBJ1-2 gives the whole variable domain GAGVSQSPSNKVTEKGKDVELRCDPISGHTALYWYRQSLGQGLEFLIYFQGNSAPDKSGLPSDRFSAERTGGSVSTLTIQRTQQEDSAVYLCASSLEYRAGGYTFGSGTRLTVV.

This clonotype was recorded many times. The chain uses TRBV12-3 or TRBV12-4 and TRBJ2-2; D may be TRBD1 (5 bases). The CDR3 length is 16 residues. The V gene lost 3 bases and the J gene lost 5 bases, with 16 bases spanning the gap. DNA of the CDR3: TGTGCCAGCAGTTTCGTCCCAGGACAAAAAACCGGGGAGCTGTTTTTT. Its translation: CASSFVPGQKTGELFF.

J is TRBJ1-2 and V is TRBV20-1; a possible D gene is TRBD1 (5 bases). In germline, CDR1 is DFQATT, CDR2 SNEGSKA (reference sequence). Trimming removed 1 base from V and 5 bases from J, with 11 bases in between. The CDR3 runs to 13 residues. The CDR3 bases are TGCAGTGCTAGAGGGACGGACAAGTATGGCTACACCTTC. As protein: CSARGTDKYGYTF.